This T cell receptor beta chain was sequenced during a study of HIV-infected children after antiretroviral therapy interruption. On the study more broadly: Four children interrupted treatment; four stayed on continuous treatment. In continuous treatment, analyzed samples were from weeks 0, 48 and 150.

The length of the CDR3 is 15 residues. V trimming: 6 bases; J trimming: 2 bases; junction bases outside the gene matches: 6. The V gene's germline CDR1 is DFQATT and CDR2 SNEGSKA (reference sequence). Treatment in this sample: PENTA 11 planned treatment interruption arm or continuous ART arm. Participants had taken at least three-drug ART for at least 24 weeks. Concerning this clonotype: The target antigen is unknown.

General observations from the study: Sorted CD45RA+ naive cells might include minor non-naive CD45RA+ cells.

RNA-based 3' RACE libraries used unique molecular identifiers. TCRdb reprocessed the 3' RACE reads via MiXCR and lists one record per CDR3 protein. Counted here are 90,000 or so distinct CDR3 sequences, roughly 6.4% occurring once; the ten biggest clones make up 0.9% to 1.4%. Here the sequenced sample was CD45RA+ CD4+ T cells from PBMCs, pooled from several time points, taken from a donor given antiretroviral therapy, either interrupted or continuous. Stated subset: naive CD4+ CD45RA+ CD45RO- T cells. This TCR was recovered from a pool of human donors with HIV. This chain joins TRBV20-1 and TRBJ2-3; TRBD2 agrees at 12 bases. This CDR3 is CSARGLAGHTDTQYF. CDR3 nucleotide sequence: TGCAGTGCACGTGGACTAGCGGGACACACAGATACGCAGTATTTT.